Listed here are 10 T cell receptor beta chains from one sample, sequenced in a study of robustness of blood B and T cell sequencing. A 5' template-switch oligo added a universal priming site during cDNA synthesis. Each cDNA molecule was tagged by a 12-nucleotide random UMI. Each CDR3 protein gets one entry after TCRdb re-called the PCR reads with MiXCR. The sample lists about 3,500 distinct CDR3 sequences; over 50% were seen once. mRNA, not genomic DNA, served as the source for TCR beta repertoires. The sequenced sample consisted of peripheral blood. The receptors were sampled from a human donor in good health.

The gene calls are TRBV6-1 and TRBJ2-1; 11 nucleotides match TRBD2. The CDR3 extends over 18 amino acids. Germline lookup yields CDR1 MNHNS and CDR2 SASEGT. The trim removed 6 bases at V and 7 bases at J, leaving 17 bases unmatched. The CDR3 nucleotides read TGTGCCAGCAGGGTCCCCCTTGATCTAGCGGGGGGTTGGAATGAGCAGTTCTTC. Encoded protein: CASRVPLDLAGGWNEQFF.

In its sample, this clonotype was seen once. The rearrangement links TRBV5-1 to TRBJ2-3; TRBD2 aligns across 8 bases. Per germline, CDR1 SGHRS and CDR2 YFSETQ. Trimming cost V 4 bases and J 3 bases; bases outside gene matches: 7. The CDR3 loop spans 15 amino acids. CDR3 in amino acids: CASSPPGLGTDTQYF. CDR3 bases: TGCGCCAGCAGCCCGCCGGGACTAGGGACAGATACGCAGTATTTT. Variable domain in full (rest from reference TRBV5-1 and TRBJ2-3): KAGVTQTPRYLIKTRGQQVTLSCSPISGHRSVSWYQQTPGQGLQFLFEYFSETQRNKGNFPGRFSGRQFSNSRSEMNVSTLELGDSALYLCASSPPGLGTDTQYFGPGTRLTVL.

The CDR3 DNA follows: TGTGCCAGCTCACCGACGAGTGGCCGCCTAACAGAGACCCAGTACTTC. Its translation is CASSPTSGRLTETQYF. This chain links TRBV18 with TRBJ2-5; D is unresolved. Germline V gene lookup returns CDR1 KGHSH and CDR2 LQKENI. Trimming took off 3 bases at V and 4 bases at J, with 18 bases between the two ends. The CDR3 is 16 amino acids.

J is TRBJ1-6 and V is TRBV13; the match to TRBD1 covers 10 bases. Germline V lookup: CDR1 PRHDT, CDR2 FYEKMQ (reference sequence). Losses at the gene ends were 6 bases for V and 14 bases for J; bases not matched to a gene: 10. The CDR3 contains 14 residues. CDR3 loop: CASREAGTGATLHF. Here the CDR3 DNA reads TGTGCCAGCAGGGAGGCCGGGACAGGGGCAACCCTCCACTTT.

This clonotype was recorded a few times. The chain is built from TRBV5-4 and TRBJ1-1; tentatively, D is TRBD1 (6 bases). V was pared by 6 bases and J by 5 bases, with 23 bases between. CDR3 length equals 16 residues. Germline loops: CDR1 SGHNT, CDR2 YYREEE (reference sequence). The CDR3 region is CASNPRQAPTGTEAFF. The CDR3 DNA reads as TGTGCCAGCAACCCTCGACAGGCACCTACGGGAACTGAAGCTTTCTTT.

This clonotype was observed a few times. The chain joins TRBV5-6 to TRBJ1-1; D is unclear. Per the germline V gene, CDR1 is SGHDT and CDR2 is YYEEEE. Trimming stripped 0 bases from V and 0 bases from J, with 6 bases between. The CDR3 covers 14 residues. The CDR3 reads CASSLVAVNTEAFF. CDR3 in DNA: TGTGCCAGCAGCTTGGTTGCGGTGAACACTGAAGCTTTCTTT.

CDR3 amino acids: CASSEMRGSYNSPLHF. The CDR3, as DNA: TGTGCCAGCAGTGAAATGAGGGGCTCCTATAATTCACCCCTCCACTTT. The chain carries TRBV25-1 and TRBJ1-6, with D possibly TRBD1 on 5 matching bases. Germline CDR1 MGHDK, CDR2 SYGVNS. This CDR3 region has 16 residues. The V and J ends lost 2 bases and 0 bases respectively, with 8 bases between them.

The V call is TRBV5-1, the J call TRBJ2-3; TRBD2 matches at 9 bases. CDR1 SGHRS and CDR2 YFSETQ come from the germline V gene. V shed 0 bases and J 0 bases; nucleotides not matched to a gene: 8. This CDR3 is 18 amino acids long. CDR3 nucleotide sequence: TGCGCCAGCAGCTTGGAGCCAGCGGGGGGACGTAGCACAGATACGCAGTATTTT. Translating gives CASSLEPAGGRSTDTQYF.

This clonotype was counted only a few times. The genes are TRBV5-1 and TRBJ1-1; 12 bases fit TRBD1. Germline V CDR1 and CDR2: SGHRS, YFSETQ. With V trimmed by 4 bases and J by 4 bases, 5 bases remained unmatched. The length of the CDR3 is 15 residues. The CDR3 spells CASSSRDRGLTEAFF. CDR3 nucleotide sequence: TGCGCCAGCAGCAGCCGGGACAGGGGGCTCACTGAAGCTTTCTTT.

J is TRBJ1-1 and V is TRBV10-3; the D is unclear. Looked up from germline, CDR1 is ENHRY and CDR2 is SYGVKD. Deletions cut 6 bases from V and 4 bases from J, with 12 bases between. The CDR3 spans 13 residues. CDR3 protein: CAIRPQGSTEAFF. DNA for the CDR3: TGTGCCATCAGGCCCCAAGGGAGCACTGAAGCTTTCTTT.